What follows are 20 T cell receptor beta chains derived from one specimen sequenced in a study of T cell clonality in common variable immunodeficiency. Generated by immunoSEQ multiplex PCR, the TCRdb table keeps only in-frame clones and is missing some. The repertoire consists of approximately 34,000 clones, none detected only once. Sequenced: peripheral blood mononuclear cells. These receptors were collected from a person between 18 and 75 years old in good health.

This clone was counted at least ten times. The sequenced CDR3 bases are TGCAGTGCTCGACTAGCGGGGACCTCCACAGATACG. It codes for CSARLAGTSTDT. The full CDR3 reads CSARLAGTSTDTQYF. The rearrangement uses TRBV20-1 and TRBJ2-3, with 11 bases identical to TRBD2. With the read ending 3 residues before the CDR3 end, the germline J gene is used to fill in that end. The length of the CDR3 is 15 residues. The V segment lost 5 bases and the J segment 2 bases; nucleotides outside the gene matches: 6. Germline CDR1 reads DFQATT; CDR2 reads SNEGSKA (reference sequence).

This clone was detected many times. The read finishes 3 residues shy of the CDR3 end, and the germline J gene is used to complete it. This chain uses TRBV20-1 with TRBJ1-1, with D maybe TRBD1 (5 bases). CDR1 and CDR2 (germline): DFQATT, SNEGSKA (reference sequence). There are 14 residues in the CDR3. V shed 5 bases and J shed 4 bases, with 17 bases lying between them. The CDR3 region is CSARKTESFTEAFF. The part of the CDR3 DNA that was read is TGCAGTGCTCGAAAGACAGAGTCGTTCACTGAA.

The sample holds many counts of this clone. The read is 3 residues too short to cover the CDR3 end, so that end is filled in from the germline J gene. The chain links TRBV20-1 to TRBJ2-1; no definite D call. The V and J ends lost 2 bases and 5 bases respectively, with 13 bases between them. Germline V gene sequence: CDR1 DFQATT, CDR2 SNEGSKA (reference sequence). The CDR3 runs to 14 residues. CDR3 DNA, as far as it was read: TGCAGTGCTAGACCCAGAGCGTTAAACAATGAG. This translates into CSARPRALNNE. The whole CDR3 protein is CSARPRALNNEQFF.

This clone was counted at least ten times. The CDR3 is cut off 3 residues early in the read; its end comes from the germline J gene. The gene calls are TRBV11-3 and TRBJ2-1; 9 bases align to TRBD2. V lost 1 base and J lost 8; bases outside the gene matches: 6. This CDR3 is 15 amino acids long. CDR1 is SGHNT, CDR2 YENEEA, per germline. CDR3 residues: CASSLGLAGIDEQFF. CDR3 bases read: TGTGCCAGCAGCTTAGGGCTAGCGGGAATCGATGAG.

About this clone: The DNA ends 3 residues before the CDR3 does, and the rest of the CDR3 is filled in from the germline J gene. This chain uses TRBV19 with TRBJ1-2, with D possibly being TRBD1 (6 bases). Trimming cost V 5 bases and J 6 bases, with 19 bases left between them. CDR3 size: 15 residues. The V gene's germline CDR1 is LNHDA and CDR2 SQIVND (reference sequence). The CDR3 here is CASSSLRRAGDGYTF. The sequenced CDR3 bases are TGTGCCAGTAGTTCCCTGAGGAGGGCAGGGGATGGC.

The sample holds many counts of this clone. The read ends 3 residues before the CDR3 terminus; that terminus is restored from the germline J gene. The chain joins TRBV7-9 to TRBJ2-3; tentative D call: TRBD1 (5 bases). Germline V gives CDR1 SEHNR, CDR2 FQNEAQ (reference sequence). This CDR3 comprises 13 residues. The ends were cut back, 4 bases at V and 4 bases at J, with 9 bases in the middle. The CDR3: CASSYQGADTQYF. CDR3 DNA (partial): TGTGCCAGCAGCTACCAGGGTGCAGATACG.

This clone was detected many times. Read sequence stops 3 residues before the CDR3 end, and the germline J gene provides the missing end. The chain recombines TRBV13 with TRBJ1-2, with TRBD1 matching over 10 bases. The CDR3 sequence is 16 residues long. J lost 2 bases, V lost 5 bases, and 8 bases had no gene match. CDR1 is PRHDT, CDR2 FYEKMQ, per germline (reference sequence). CDR3 sequence: CASSHRDRGRNYGYTF. The sequenced CDR3 bases are TGTGCCAGCAGCCACCGGGACAGGGGTAGGAACTATGGC.

This clone was detected many times. The DNA ends 3 residues before the CDR3 does, and the rest of the CDR3 is filled in from the germline J gene. The genes are TRBV10-1 and TRBJ2-4; 7 bases align to TRBD2. Trimming took 2 bases from V and 8 from J; bases not matched to a gene: 9. Per germline, CDR1 WNHNN and CDR2 SYGVQD (reference sequence). The length of the CDR3 is 15 residues. The DNA read from the CDR3 is TGCGCCAGCAGTGAGGCCGGACTAGGCGGTGACATT. This codes for CASSEAGLGGDI. The CDR3, in full, reads CASSEAGLGGDIQYF.

This clone showed up many times. The read comes to an end 3 residues before the CDR3 does, leaving the germline J gene to fill in the end. V gene TRBV18 combines with J gene TRBJ2-7; D may be TRBD1 (6 bases). The germline CDR1 and CDR2 sequences are KGHSH and LQKENI. V gave up 2 bases and J gave up 3 bases, with 8 bases separating them. The CDR3 is made up of 13 amino acids. The CDR3 bases that were read are TGTGCCAGCTCACCAGGGGGCCACTACGAG. It specifies CASSPGGHYE. The complete CDR3 reads CASSPGGHYEQYF.

Notes on this clone: The read comes to an end 3 residues before the CDR3 does, leaving the germline J gene to fill in the end. The chain links TRBV7-2 to TRBJ1-2; 10 positions match TRBD1. The CDR3 has 15 residues. CDR1 and CDR2 from the germline V gene are SGHTA and FQGNSA. The CDR3 DNA, read in part, is TGTGCCAGCAGCTTAGTCGTTGACAGGGGGCTGGGC. Translating it yields CASSLVVDRGLG. The full CDR3 protein is CASSLVVDRGLGYTF.

This clone has a handful of counts. The read ends 3 residues early relative to the CDR3; the germline J gene fills the gap. The chain links TRBV5-4 to TRBJ2-1; 7 nucleotides line up with TRBD2. CDR3 length: 15 amino acids. Germline V gene lookup returns CDR1 SGHNT and CDR2 YYREEE (reference sequence). V lost 4 bases and J lost 0; bases outside the gene matches: 4. The CDR3 here is CASSAGGSSYNEQFF. CDR3 DNA, as far as it was read: TGTGCCAGCAGCGCCGGGGGGAGCTCCTACAATGAG.

In this sample, this clone turned up many times. The CDR3 end lies 3 residues beyond the end of the read and is filled in from the germline J gene. This chain links TRBV13 with TRBJ2-3; TRBD2 matches at 8 bases. The germline V gene has CDR1 PRHDT and CDR2 FYEKMQ (reference sequence). Germline trimming cut 5 bases from V and 0 bases from J; bases unmatched to any gene: 4. The CDR3 runs 15 residues. CDR3 DNA, as far as it was read: TGTGCCAGCAGCACCCGCGGGGGGAGCACAGATACG. Protein product: CASSTRGGSTDT. The whole CDR3 sequence reads CASSTRGGSTDTQYF.

This clone was counted ten times or more. The CDR3 extends 3 residues past the end of the read, so its final part is completed from the germline J gene. V usage is TRBV19 and J usage is TRBJ1-6; D might be TRBD1 (5 bases). The CDR3 has 16 residues. Between the trimmed V and J ends, which lost 5 bases and 3 bases, there was a span of 14 bases. Germline CDR1 is LNHDA and CDR2 is SQIVND (reference sequence). CDR3 region: CASSSRQNNYNSPLHF. The DNA read from the CDR3 is TGTGCCAGTAGTTCCCGACAGAACAACTATAATTCACCC.

This clone was observed many times. The CDR3 extends 3 residues past the end of the read, so its final part is completed from the germline J gene. This chain connects TRBV6-1 to TRBJ2-3, with D uncertain. Germline values: CDR1 MNHNS, CDR2 SASEGT. Trimming pared 4 bases from V and 0 bases from J, leaving 11 bases between. The CDR3 length is 15 residues. CDR3 DNA (partial): TGTGCCAGCAGTGGAACCCAACTAAGCACAGATACG. It yields the protein CASSGTQLSTDT. The full CDR3 sequence reads CASSGTQLSTDTQYF.

In this sample, this clone turned up a few times. The read ends 3 residues early relative to the CDR3; the germline J gene fills the gap. The V call is TRBV19, the J call TRBJ1-5; D is possibly TRBD1 (5 bases). Trimming pared 3 bases from V and 7 bases from J, leaving 13 bases between. The germline V gene has CDR1 LNHDA and CDR2 SQIVND (reference sequence). The CDR3 runs to 14 residues. The sequenced part of the CDR3 DNA is TGTGCCAGTAGTATCGTGACAGTCGAGCAGCCC. Protein product: CASSIVTVEQP. The whole CDR3 is CASSIVTVEQPQHF.

This clone has ten or more counts. The read stops 3 residues short of the end of the CDR3; the missing end is completed from the germline J gene. The rearrangement joins TRBV9 to TRBJ2-4; no reliable D call. Germline CDR1 SGDLS, CDR2 YYNGEE. This CDR3 has 13 residues. The V and J ends lost 0 bases and 5 bases respectively, with 6 bases between them. CDR3 sequence reads: CASSVGPENIQYF. The covered CDR3 bases are TGTGCCAGCAGCGTAGGGCCAGAAAACATT.

This clone has ten or more counts. Coverage ceases 3 residues before the CDR3 finishes, and the germline J gene fills in the end. This chain uses TRBV14 with TRBJ2-1, with 12 bases fitting TRBD2. CDR1 and CDR2 (germline): SGHDN, FVKESK. The CDR3 has 18 residues. With V trimmed by 1 base and J by 7 bases, 11 bases remained unmatched. The CDR3 bases that were read are TGTGCCAGCAGCCAAGCAAGAAGGACTAGCGGGATAAGGAATGAG. Protein product: CASSQARRTSGIRNE. The entire CDR3 reads CASSQARRTSGIRNEQFF.

Concerning this clone itself: The read falls 3 residues short of the CDR3 end, and the missing part is taken from the germline J gene. This chain uses TRBV11-2 with TRBJ2-2; D is perhaps TRBD1 (6 bases). This CDR3 is 15 amino acids long. Germline lookup yields CDR1 SGHAT and CDR2 FQNNGV. The CDR3 DNA, read in part, is TGTGCCAGCAGCCGCAGGGACACCGCTTCGAACGTG. It specifies CASSRRDTASNV. The entire CDR3 protein reads CASSRRDTASNVLFF. The full variable domain, completed using reference TRBV11-2 and TRBJ2-2, is EAGVAQSPRYKIIEKRQSVAFWCNPISGHATLYWYQQILGQGPKLLIQFQNNGVVDDSQLPKDRFSAERLKGVDSTLKIQPAKLEDSAVYLCASSRRDTASNVLFFGEGSRLTVL.

This clone was counted ten times or more. Sequencing ends 3 residues short of the CDR3 end; the germline J gene provides the rest. This chain uses TRBV12-3 or TRBV12-4 with TRBJ2-2; D possibly corresponds to TRBD1 (6 bases). V lost 2 bases, J lost 6 bases, and 10 bases lay in between. This CDR3 is built from 14 residues. The CDR3 here is CASSLFRGAGELFF. Partial CDR3 DNA: TGTGCCAGCAGTTTATTCAGGGGCGCCGGGGAG.

This clone has ten or more counts. Read data end 3 residues before the CDR3 end; the end is taken from the germline J gene. This rearrangement joins TRBV19 to TRBJ1-5; no reliable D call. The CDR3 sequence is 16 residues long. Germline V gives CDR1 LNHDA, CDR2 SQIVND (reference sequence). The ends were cut back, 5 bases at V and 4 bases at J, with 18 bases in the middle. CDR3 amino acids: CASSRTSGSFNQPQHF. Incomplete CDR3 DNA: TGTGCCAGTAGTCGCACATCTGGCAGTTTTAATCAGCCC. The full variable domain, completed using reference TRBV19 and TRBJ1-5, is DGGITQSPKYLFRKEGQNVTLSCEQNLNHDAMYWYRQDPGQGLRLIYYSQIVNDFQKGDIAEGYSVSREKKESFPLTVTSAQKNPTAFYLCASSRTSGSFNQPQHFGDGTRLSIL.